The next 2 T cell receptor beta chains were all read from a single sample in a study of T cell responses to AZD1222 COVID-19 vaccine. The assay was immunoSEQ multiplex PCR, and TCRdb's table has in-frame clones only and misses some. The repertoire consists of 43,000 or so clones, with around 91% occurring once and the leading ten covering 37%. The source was peripheral blood, collected 28 days after the second AZD1222 dose. These receptors all come from an adult who received the AZD1222 COVID-19 vaccine.

The CDR3, as DNA: TGTGCCAGTAGCCCGGGACAGGTACGCTCTGGGGCCAACGTCCTGACTTTC. Translation gives CASSPGQVRSGANVLTF. This chain links TRBV19 with TRBJ2-6, with TRBD1 matching 8 bases. The ends lost 6 bases at V and 0 bases at J; junction bases unmatched: 7. The CDR3 has 17 amino acids. Germline V lookup: CDR1 LNHDA, CDR2 SQIVND (reference sequence).

The chain has TRBV5-1 and TRBJ2-1, with no clear D. Germline-derived CDR1 and CDR2 are SGHRS and YFSETQ. The V gene lost 1 base and the J gene lost 6 bases, with 17 bases spanning the gap. The CDR3 covers 16 residues. CDR3 nucleotide sequence: TGCGCCAGCAGCTTGCAACTCCGGGTCAAGGGCAATGAGCAGTTCTTC. This translates into CASSLQLRVKGNEQFF.